Sequencing of this T cell receptor beta chain was carried out in a study of blood T cells in healthy people across ages. V dropped 2 bases and J dropped 6 bases, with 12 bases sitting between them. Germline lookup yields CDR1 SGHRS and CDR2 YFSETQ. This CDR3 has 13 residues. It was with a sample-barcoded 5' primer and a J-beta primer mix that a second PCR of about 6 to 12 cycles was run. Each CDR3 protein is one row after TCRdb ran MiXCR on the 5' RACE reads. Of about 1.8 million distinct CDR3 sequences in the sample, around half were seen once. What was sequenced was blood. This clonotype was sampled from a woman in her thirties or forties in good health. J is TRBJ2-7 and V is TRBV5-1; D uncertain. The CDR3 region has the DNA TGCGCCAGCAGCTTACTTAATACTGGCGAGCAGTACTTC. Protein product: CASSLLNTGEQYF. Full variable domain (remainder filled in from reference TRBV5-1 and TRBJ2-7): KAGVTQTPRYLIKTRGQQVTLSCSPISGHRSVSWYQQTPGQGLQFLFEYFSETQRNKGNFPGRFSGRQFSNSRSEMNVSTLELGDSALYLCASSLLNTGEQYFGPGTRLTVT.